This T cell receptor beta chain appears in the sequencing data of a study of cytomegalovirus exposure and HLA in healthy donors. In the study overall: Early on, a data release was issued that held 85 million to 95 million unique TCRs from HLA-typed donors.

Study findings and constraints: According to a later analysis, most TCR beta chains associated with CMV appeared HLA-restricted. Other equally common chains were less clonally expanded than HLA-associated TCR beta chains, a later analysis showed.

Unmatched junction bases numbered 6, after V lost 2 bases and J lost 6 bases. The CDR3 runs to 16 residues. Germline CDR1 is MNHEY and CDR2 is SVGAGI. 60 Vbeta and 13 Jbeta primers were used in PCR. Some clones are missing from TCRdb's copy, which holds only in-frame ones; the method was immunoSEQ multiplex PCR. The profile covers approximately 220,000 clones, with approximately 88% appearing a single time and more than 0.6% taken by the ten largest. On this clone: Its antigen is currently unknown.

This TCR came from a boy between 2 and 10 years old in good health and CMV-seronegative. The source material was PBMCs. The gene calls are TRBV6-5 and TRBJ2-3; 12 bases fit TRBD2. CDR3: CASSYTGLAGGDTQYF. The DNA for the CDR3 is TGTGCCAGCAGTTACACAGGCCTAGCGGGAGGGGATACGCAGTATTTT.